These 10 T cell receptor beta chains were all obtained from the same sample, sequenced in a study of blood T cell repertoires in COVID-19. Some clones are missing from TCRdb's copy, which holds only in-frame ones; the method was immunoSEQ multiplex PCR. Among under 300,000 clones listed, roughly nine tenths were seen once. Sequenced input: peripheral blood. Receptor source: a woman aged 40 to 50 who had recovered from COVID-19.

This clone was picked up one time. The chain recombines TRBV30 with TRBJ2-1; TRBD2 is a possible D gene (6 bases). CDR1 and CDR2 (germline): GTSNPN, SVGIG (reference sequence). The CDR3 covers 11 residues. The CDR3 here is CALSLGLEQFF. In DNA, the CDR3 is TGTGCACTTTCACTAGGACTAGAGCAGTTCTTC. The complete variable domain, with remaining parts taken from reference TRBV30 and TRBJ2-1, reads SQTIHQWPATLVQPVGSPLSLECTVEGTSNPNLYWYRQAAGRGLQLLFYSVGIGQISSEVPQNLSASRPQDRQFILSSKKLLLSDSGFYLCALSLGLEQFFGPGTRLTVL.

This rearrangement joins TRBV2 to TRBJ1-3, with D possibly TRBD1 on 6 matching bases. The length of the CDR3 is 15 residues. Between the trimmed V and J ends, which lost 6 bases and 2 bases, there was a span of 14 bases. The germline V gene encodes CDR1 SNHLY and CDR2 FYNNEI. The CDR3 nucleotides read TGTGCCAGCAGAGGAACAGGGCTGACTGGAAACACCATATATTTT. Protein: CASRGTGLTGNTIYF.

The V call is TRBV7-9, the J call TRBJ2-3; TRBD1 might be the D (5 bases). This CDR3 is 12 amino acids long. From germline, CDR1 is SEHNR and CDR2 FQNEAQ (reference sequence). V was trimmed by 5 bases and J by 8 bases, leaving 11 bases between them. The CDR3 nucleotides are TGTGCCAGCAGCGCCGGGCAGGGTACGCAGTATTTT. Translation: CASSAGQGTQYF.

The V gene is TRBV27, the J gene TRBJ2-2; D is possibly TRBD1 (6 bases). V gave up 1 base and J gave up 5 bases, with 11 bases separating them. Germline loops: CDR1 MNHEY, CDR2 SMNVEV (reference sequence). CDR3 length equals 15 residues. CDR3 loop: CASSLYRVGTGELFF. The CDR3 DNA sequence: TGTGCCAGCAGTTTATACAGGGTCGGAACCGGGGAGCTGTTTTTT.

The CDR3 loop is CASSAGFATNEKLFF. The CDR3 DNA reads TGTGCCAGCAGCGCAGGTTTTGCAACTAATGAAAAACTGTTTTTT. The chain uses TRBV7-9 and TRBJ1-4; no clear D gene. V gave up 5 bases and J gave up 0 bases, with 10 bases separating them. The CDR3 is 15 residues long. Germline V CDR1 and CDR2: SEHNR, FQNEAQ (reference sequence).

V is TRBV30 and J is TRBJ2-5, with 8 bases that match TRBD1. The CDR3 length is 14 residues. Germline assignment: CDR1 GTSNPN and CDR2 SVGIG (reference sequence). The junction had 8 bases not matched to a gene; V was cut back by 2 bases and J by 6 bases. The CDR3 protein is CAWSSRDRKKTQYF. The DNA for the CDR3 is TGTGCCTGGAGTTCCCGGGACAGGAAGAAGACCCAGTACTTC.

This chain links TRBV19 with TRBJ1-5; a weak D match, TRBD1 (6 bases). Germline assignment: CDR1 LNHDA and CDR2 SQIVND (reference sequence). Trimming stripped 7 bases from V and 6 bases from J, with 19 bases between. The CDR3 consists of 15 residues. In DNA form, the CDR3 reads TGTGCCAGTAACCCGGACAGTTGGGCGGGTCAGCCCCAGCATTTT. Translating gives CASNPDSWAGQPQHF. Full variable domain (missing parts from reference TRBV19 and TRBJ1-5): DGGITQSPKYLFRKEGQNVTLSCEQNLNHDAMYWYRQDPGQGLRLIYYSQIVNDFQKGDIAEGYSVSREKKESFPLTVTSAQKNPTAFYLCASNPDSWAGQPQHFGDGTRLSIL.

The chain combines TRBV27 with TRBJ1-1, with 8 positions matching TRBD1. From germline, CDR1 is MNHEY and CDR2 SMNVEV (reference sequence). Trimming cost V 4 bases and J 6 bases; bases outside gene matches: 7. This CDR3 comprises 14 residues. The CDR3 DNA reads TGTGCCAGCAGTTCCCGGACAGGGCGGTCTGAAGCTTTCTTT. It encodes CASSSRTGRSEAFF.

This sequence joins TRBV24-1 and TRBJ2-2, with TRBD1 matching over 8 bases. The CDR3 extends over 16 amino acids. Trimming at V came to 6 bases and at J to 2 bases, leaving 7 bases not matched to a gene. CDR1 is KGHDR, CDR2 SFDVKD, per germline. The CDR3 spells CATSPQGAPNTGELFF. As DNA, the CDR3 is TGTGCCACCAGTCCTCAGGGGGCCCCTAACACCGGGGAGCTGTTTTTT.

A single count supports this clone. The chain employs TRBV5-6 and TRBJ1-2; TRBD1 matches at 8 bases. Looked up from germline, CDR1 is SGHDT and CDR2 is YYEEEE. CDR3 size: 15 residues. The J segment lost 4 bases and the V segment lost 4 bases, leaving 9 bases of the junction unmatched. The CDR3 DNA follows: TGTGCCAGCAGCCTAATTCGGACAGGGCCCTATGGCTACACCTTC. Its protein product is CASSLIRTGPYGYTF.